This T cell receptor beta chain stems from a study of chemoradiotherapy in HPV16-positive cancers. Overall study: Candidate HPV-specific clones and shared TCR motifs came from two HPV16-positive patients.

Findings of the study overall: Only a couple of HPV16-positive patients supplied the functional HPV-specificity definition.

Profiled with immunoSEQ multiplex PCR; TCRdb holds only in-frame clones, not every one. The sample includes 35,000 to 45,000 clones, 76% of them seen just once. Trimming took 3 bases from V and 3 from J, leaving 15 bases between them. The CDR3 is 15 amino acids. The germline V gene has CDR1 KGHSH and CDR2 LQKENI. Samples were taken several times over chemoradiotherapy. In regard to this clone: Its cognate antigen is unknown.

The sample here was blood, taken from a patient who underwent chemoradiotherapy. This sequence originates from a human donor with HPV-associated anogenital cancer. V and J are TRBV18 and TRBJ2-7, with TRBD1 as a possible D gene (6 bases). CDR3 sequence (DNA): TGTGCCAGCTCACCGAGTCAACAGGGATACTACGAGCAGTACTTC. Its protein is CASSPSQQGYYEQYF.